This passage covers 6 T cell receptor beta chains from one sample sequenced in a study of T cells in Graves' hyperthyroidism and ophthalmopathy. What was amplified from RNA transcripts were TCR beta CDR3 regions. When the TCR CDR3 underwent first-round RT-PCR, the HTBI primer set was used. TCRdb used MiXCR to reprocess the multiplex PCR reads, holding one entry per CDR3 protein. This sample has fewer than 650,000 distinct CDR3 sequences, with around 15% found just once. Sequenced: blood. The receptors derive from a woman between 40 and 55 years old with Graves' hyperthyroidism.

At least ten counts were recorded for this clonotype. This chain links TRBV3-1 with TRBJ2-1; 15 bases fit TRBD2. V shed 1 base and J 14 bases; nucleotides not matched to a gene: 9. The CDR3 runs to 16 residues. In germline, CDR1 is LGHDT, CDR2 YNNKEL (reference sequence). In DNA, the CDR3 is TGTGCCAGCAGCCAAGTAGTACGGACTAGCGGGAGGGCCGAGTTCTTC. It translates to CASSQVVRTSGRAEFF.

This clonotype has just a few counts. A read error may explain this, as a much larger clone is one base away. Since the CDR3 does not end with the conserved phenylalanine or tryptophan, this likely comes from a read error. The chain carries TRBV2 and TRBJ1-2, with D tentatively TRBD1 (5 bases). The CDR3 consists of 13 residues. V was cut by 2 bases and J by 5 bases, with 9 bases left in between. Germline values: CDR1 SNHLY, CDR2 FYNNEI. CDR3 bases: TGTGCCAGCAGTGAAAACGGGGCGTATGGCTACACCCTC. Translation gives CASSENGAYGYTL.

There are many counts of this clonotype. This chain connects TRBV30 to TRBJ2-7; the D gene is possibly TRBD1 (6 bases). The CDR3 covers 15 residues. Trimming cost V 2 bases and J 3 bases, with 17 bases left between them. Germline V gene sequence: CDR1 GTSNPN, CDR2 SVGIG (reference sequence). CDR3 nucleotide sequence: TGTGCCTGGAGTATCAGGGGCGCGGGTAACTACGAGCAGTACTTC. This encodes CAWSIRGAGNYEQYF.

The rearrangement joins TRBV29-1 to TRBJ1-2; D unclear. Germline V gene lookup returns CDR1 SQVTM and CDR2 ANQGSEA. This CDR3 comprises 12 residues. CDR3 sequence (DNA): TGCAGTTCATTCCGGGTGGGGTATGGCTACACCTTC. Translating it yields CSSFRVGYGYTF.

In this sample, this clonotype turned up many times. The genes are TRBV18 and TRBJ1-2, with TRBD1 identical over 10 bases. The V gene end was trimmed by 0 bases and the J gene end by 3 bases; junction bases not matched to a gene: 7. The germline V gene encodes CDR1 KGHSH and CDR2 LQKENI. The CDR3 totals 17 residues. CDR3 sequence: CASSPPIGQGDYYGYTF. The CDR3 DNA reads TGTGCCAGCTCACCACCGATTGGACAGGGGGATTACTATGGCTACACCTTC.

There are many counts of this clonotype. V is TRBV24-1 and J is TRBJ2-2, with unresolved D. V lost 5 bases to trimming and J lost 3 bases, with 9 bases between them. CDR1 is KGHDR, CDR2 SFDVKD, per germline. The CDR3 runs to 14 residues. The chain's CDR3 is CATSGATYTGELFF. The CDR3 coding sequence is TGTGCCACCAGTGGTGCCACTTACACCGGGGAGCTGTTTTTT.